What follows are 14 T cell receptor beta chains derived from one specimen sequenced in a study of low-dose radiotherapy and immunotherapy resistance in tumors. Regarding time point: after trial treatment. Treatment here: LDRT plus nivolumab, ipilimumab, low-dose cyclophosphamide and aspirin (RACIN trial). Primers used for first-strand cDNA, a TRAV- and TRBV-specific set, covered both alpha and beta chains. It was with a constant-region primer and a V-primer adapter that TCRs were amplified over approximately 20 PCR cycles. TCRdb re-called the reads with MiXCR, one entry per CDR3 protein. The profile shows around 100,000 distinct CDR3 sequences, around 20% of them singletons. The source was PBMCs, collected after low-dose radiotherapy plus immunotherapy. Every receptor here comes from a male donor with prostate cancer.

The V call is TRBV5-4, the J call TRBJ2-1; 14 positions agree with TRBD2. Germline V gene lookup returns CDR1 SGHNT and CDR2 YYREEE (reference sequence). J was trimmed by 3 bases and V by 1 base; bases with no gene match: 9. This CDR3 is built from 19 residues. CDR3 DNA sequence: TGTGCCAGCAGCTTGAGGGGGACTAGCGGGGGCCACCTCTACAATGAGCAGTTCTTC. As protein: CASSLRGTSGGHLYNEQFF.

This clonotype was detected many times. The chain links TRBV18 to TRBJ2-2; D unresolved. CDR1 and CDR2 from the germline V gene are KGHSH and LQKENI. There are 10 residues in the CDR3. Between the trimmed V and J ends, which lost 11 bases and 5 bases, there was a span of 6 bases. Written as DNA, the CDR3 is TGTGCCGTGGGGACCGGGGAGCTGTTTTTT. This translates into CAVGTGELFF.

This clonotype was detected many times. The chain links TRBV6-2 or TRBV6-3 to TRBJ2-1; 16 positions match TRBD2. This CDR3 has 21 residues. The junction had 15 bases not matched to a gene; V was cut back by 4 bases and J by 3 bases. Germline assignment: CDR1 MNHEY and CDR2 SVGEGT. CDR3 loop: CASSWVPSGLAGGLLYNEQFF. The CDR3 nucleotides are TGTGCCAGCAGTTGGGTTCCCTCGGGACTAGCGGGGGGGCTGCTCTACAATGAGCAGTTCTTC.

The table lists this clonotype with many counts. The CDR3 nucleotides read TGCGCCAGCAGCCAGCAGGGGACAGGGGGCATCACAGATACGCAGTATTTT. Translation: CASSQQGTGGITDTQYF. The chain couples TRBV4-1 to TRBJ2-3; 12 bases line up with TRBD1. CDR3 size: 17 residues. With 3 bases clipped from V and 2 bases from J, the junction kept 6 bases outside the gene matches. Germline V gene lookup returns CDR1 MGHRA and CDR2 YSYEKL.

This clonotype was counted ten times or more. The chain joins TRBV7-2 to TRBJ1-5; D gene ambiguous. With 3 bases removed from V and 3 bases from J, the gap between germline ends came to 12 bases. Germline V gene lookup returns CDR1 SGHTA and CDR2 FQGNSA. This CDR3 region has 15 residues. The CDR3 here is CASSFRGSFNQPQHF. DNA for the CDR3: TGTGCCAGCAGCTTTCGAGGGAGTTTCAATCAGCCCCAGCATTTT. The full variable domain, in which reference TRBV7-2 and TRBJ1-5 provide the parts outside the CDR3, is GAGVSQSPSNKVTEKGKDVELRCDPISGHTALYWYRQSLGQGLEFLIYFQGNSAPDKSGLPSDRFSAERTGGSVSTLTIQRTQQEDSAVYLCASSFRGSFNQPQHFGDGTRLSIL.

This clonotype was observed a handful of times. V and J are TRBV27 and TRBJ2-1; D is undetermined. CDR1 and CDR2 from the germline V gene are MNHEY and SMNVEV (reference sequence). The V end was cut by 4 bases, the J end by 7 bases, with 8 bases between. This CDR3 is 12 amino acids long. The CDR3 DNA is TGTGCCAGCAGTTCCCCCTCGAATGAGCAGTTCTTC. Protein product: CASSSPSNEQFF.

This clonotype has ten or more counts. V usage is TRBV7-9 and J usage is TRBJ2-7; D not certain. The CDR3 has 14 amino acids. Per germline, CDR1 SEHNR and CDR2 FQNEAQ (reference sequence). Trimming left V 5 bases short and J 2 bases short, with 13 bases between. This CDR3 is CASSQPEPPYEQYF. DNA for the CDR3: TGTGCCAGCAGCCAGCCCGAACCCCCCTACGAGCAGTACTTC.

As to this clonotype: A single base is all that separates this from a far larger clone, so a read error is likely. The CDR3 region has the DNA TGTGCCAGCAGTAATACAGGGGGCCGTGTGAATGAGCAGTACTTC. It is translated as CASSNTGGRVNEQYF. V is TRBV7-6 and J is TRBJ2-7, with 9 bases matching TRBD1. Losses at the gene ends were 6 bases for V and 7 bases for J; bases not matched to a gene: 13. This CDR3 is built from 15 residues. The germline CDR1 and CDR2 sequences are SGHVS and FNYEAQ.

This clonotype was picked up one time. The CDR3 nucleotides are TGTGCCAGCAGCACGGGACACCTATCTCAGCCCCAGCATTTT. The encoded protein is CASSTGHLSQPQHF. The chain combines TRBV28 with TRBJ1-5, with D perhaps TRBD1 (6 bases). V lost 6 bases to trimming and J lost 6 bases, with 15 bases between them. The CDR3 spans 14 residues. Germline-derived CDR1 and CDR2 are MDHEN and SYDVKM.

This clonotype was found many times. The J gene is TRBJ2-7, the V gene TRBV7-8; TRBD2 might be the D (7 bases). Germline V lookup: CDR1 SGHVS, CDR2 FQNEAQ. The CDR3 totals 16 residues. V was trimmed by 6 bases and J by 7 bases, leaving 25 bases between them. This CDR3 is CASRSNLRGASGEQYF. As DNA, the CDR3 is TGTGCCAGCAGATCCAACCTTCGGGGGGCATCGGGGGAGCAGTACTTC. Combining the CDR3 with reference TRBV7-8 and TRBJ2-7 gives the whole variable domain GAGVSQSPRYKVAKRGQDVALRCDPISGHVSLFWYQQALGQGPEFLTYFQNEAQLDKSGLPSDRFFAERPEGSVSTLKIQRTQQEDSAVYLCASRSNLRGASGEQYFGPGTRLTVT.

This clonotype was seen at least ten times. The chain combines TRBV4-2 with TRBJ2-3, with a possible D match to TRBD1 (6 bases). This CDR3 is built from 13 residues. Trimming took 4 bases from V and 10 from J, leaving 15 bases between them. Germline V CDR1 and CDR2: LGHNA, YNFKEQ. For the CDR3, the DNA is TGTGCCAGCAGCCCCAACAGGGAATCCGCGCAGTATTTT. Translated, it gives CASSPNRESAQYF.

This clonotype appeared many times. The chain recombines TRBV12-3 or TRBV12-4 with TRBJ1-5; D remains unclear. The V and J ends lost 3 bases and 3 bases respectively, with 12 bases between them. The length of the CDR3 is 15 residues. The DNA of the CDR3 is TGTGCCAGCAGTTTGGGCAGCATATTCAATCAGCCCCAGCATTTT. This translates into CASSLGSIFNQPQHF.

The rearrangement joins TRBV19 to TRBJ2-6; 10 positions agree with TRBD1. Looked up from germline, CDR1 is LNHDA and CDR2 is SQIVND (reference sequence). The junction had 13 bases not matched to a gene; V was cut back by 9 bases and J by 2 bases. The CDR3 is 18 residues long. The DNA for the CDR3 is TGTGCCAGCAACGACCCGGGACAGGGGAACCCTGGGGCCAACGTCCTGACTTTC. Protein: CASNDPGQGNPGANVLTF.

This clonotype was seen many times. The chain joins TRBV15 to TRBJ2-2, with D uncertain. Germline lookup yields CDR1 LNHNV and CDR2 YYDKDF (reference sequence). The CDR3 contains 15 residues. V shed 0 bases and J shed 2 bases, with 7 bases lying between them. The CDR3 sequence: CATSRDLGNTGELFF. Written as DNA, the CDR3 is TGTGCCACCAGCAGAGATCTAGGCAACACCGGGGAGCTGTTTTTT.